These 13 T cell receptor beta chains were sequenced from one sample in a study of Graves' ophthalmopathy and Graves' hyperthyroidism. Amplified material comprised TCR beta CDR3 regions derived from RNA transcripts. The first round was an RT-PCR with HTBI primers, and the second round was a multiplex PCR. TCRdb called the multiplex PCR reads again in MiXCR, with one record for every CDR3 protein. The data contain around 1.1 million distinct CDR3 sequences, roughly 35% of them singletons. The specimen sequenced was peripheral blood or thyroid tissue (not recorded which). The receptors here all came from an adult man with Graves' hyperthyroidism.

The V call is TRBV20-1, the J call TRBJ1-2; possibly TRBD1 for D (6 bases). V was cut by 7 bases and J by 1 base, with 19 bases left in between. Germline lookup yields CDR1 DFQATT and CDR2 SNEGSKA (reference sequence). The CDR3 consists of 15 residues. This CDR3 is CSDPDDRQVNYGYTF. The CDR3 DNA reads TGCAGTGACCCCGATGATAGACAGGTTAACTATGGCTACACCTTC.

This clonotype showed up just once. A read error may account for a junction end that differs from germline. The chain is built from TRBV29-1 and TRBJ1-2; no clear D gene. The germline gives CDR1 SQVTM, CDR2 ANQGSEA. This CDR3 spans 10 amino acids. CDR3 region: CSVETGGFTF. The CDR3 nucleotides are TGCAGCGTTGAGACGGGAGGCTTCACCTTC. Using reference TRBV29-1 and TRBJ1-2 for the parts outside the CDR3, the full variable domain is SAVISQKPSRDICQRGTSLTIQCQVDSQVTMMFWYRQQPGQSLTLIATANQGSEATYESGFVIDKFPISRPNLTFSTLTVSNMSPEDSSIYLCSVETGGFTFGSGTRLTVV.

This clonotype has a count of ten or more. This chain connects TRBV2 to TRBJ2-5; 9 bases map to TRBD1. Trimming removed 4 bases from V and 4 bases from J; junction bases left unmatched: 1. Per the germline V gene, CDR1 is SNHLY and CDR2 is FYNNEI. There are 13 residues in the CDR3. In DNA, the CDR3 is TGTGCCAGCAGTGGGGACAGGGCAGAGACCCAGTACTTC. This sequence encodes CASSGDRAETQYF.

The table lists this clonotype with a few counts. It may be a read error: a sequence one base away is much more abundant. The rearrangement joins TRBV6-5 to TRBJ1-1; unclear D gene. CDR1 and CDR2 from the germline V gene are MNHEY and SVGAGI. V lost 6 bases, J lost 1 base, and 6 bases lay in between. CDR3 length equals 12 residues. The CDR3 loop is CASRVGNTEAFF. The CDR3 DNA sequence: TGTGCCAGCAGGGTGGGGAACACTGAAGCTTTCTTT.

The J gene is TRBJ1-4, the V gene TRBV6-5; D call uncertain. This CDR3 comprises 14 residues. Trimming removed 5 bases from V and 4 bases from J, with 11 bases in between. CDR1 and CDR2 from the germline V gene are MNHEY and SVGAGI. CDR3 region: CASSPGGRNEKLFF. The DNA for the CDR3 is TGTGCCAGCAGTCCTGGCGGCCGTAATGAAAAACTGTTTTTT.

CDR3 DNA: TGTGCCACCGGGGCAGGCTCACAGGTTTATTATGGGGAGCAGTACTTC. It specifies CATGAGSQVYYGEQYF. The J gene is TRBJ2-7, the V gene TRBV7-9; D could derive from TRBD1 or TRBD2 (5 bases each). CDR3 length: 16 amino acids. Per germline, CDR1 SEHNR and CDR2 FQNEAQ (reference sequence). Trimming cost V 10 bases and J 7 bases, with 29 bases left between them.

V and J are TRBV10-3 and TRBJ1-4, with no clear D. The germline V gene encodes CDR1 ENHRY and CDR2 SYGVKD. The V end was cut by 7 bases, the J end by 8 bases, with 5 bases between. The CDR3 consists of 10 residues. This CDR3 reads CAITEEKLFF. The DNA for the CDR3 is TGTGCCATCACGGAGGAAAAACTGTTTTTT.

About this clonotype: A much larger clone lies one base from this, so it may be a read error. This chain links TRBV19 with TRBJ1-6; D call uncertain. The V gene's germline CDR1 is LNHDA and CDR2 SQIVND (reference sequence). The CDR3 runs to 15 residues. This chain's CDR3 is CASRSQSSYNPPLHF. The CDR3 DNA reads TGTGCCAGTCGCAGTCAAAGCTCCTATAATCCACCCCTCCACTTT.

This clonotype was picked up many times. V usage is TRBV19 and J usage is TRBJ2-2; 12 bases line up with TRBD2. CDR3 length: 18 amino acids. The V gene's germline CDR1 is LNHDA and CDR2 SQIVND (reference sequence). V gave up 5 bases and J gave up 5 bases; unmatched junction bases: 12. DNA of the CDR3: TGTGCCAGTAGTCCGAGACTAGCGGGAGTTTCGAGGACCGGGGAGCTGTTTTTT. As protein: CASSPRLAGVSRTGELFF.

The chain carries TRBV7-2 and TRBJ2-7; D possibly corresponds to TRBD2 (6 bases). The CDR3 covers 15 residues. Germline values: CDR1 SGHTA, CDR2 FQGNSA. V was shortened by 3 bases and J by 0 bases, with 12 bases between the two germline ends. The CDR3 here is CASSFEGLSSYEQYF. CDR3 bases: TGTGCCAGCAGCTTCGAGGGACTTAGCTCCTACGAGCAGTACTTC.

This clonotype was counted at least ten times. The V and J genes are TRBV30 and TRBJ1-2; D not resolved. Germline-derived CDR1 and CDR2 are GTSNPN and SVGIG (reference sequence). The CDR3 is 13 residues long. Trimming shortened V by 0 bases and J by 4 bases, and 9 bases separated the two germline ends. The chain's CDR3 is CAWSVVTLYGYTF. The CDR3 region has the DNA TGTGCCTGGAGTGTAGTTACCCTCTATGGCTACACCTTC. Drawing the rest from reference TRBV30 and TRBJ1-2, the complete variable domain is SQTIHQWPATLVQPVGSPLSLECTVEGTSNPNLYWYRQAAGRGLQLLFYSVGIGQISSEVPQNLSASRPQDRQFILSSKKLLLSDSGFYLCAWSVVTLYGYTFGSGTRLTVV.

The chain is built from TRBV10-3 and TRBJ1-5, with D possibly being TRBD1 (5 bases). The CDR3 totals 13 residues. Germline V gene sequence: CDR1 ENHRY, CDR2 SYGVKD. Trimming removed 7 bases from V and 11 bases from J, with 18 bases in between. This chain's CDR3 is CAIIYGGDETQHF. The CDR3 DNA reads TGTGCCATCATTTACGGCGGGGACGAGACCCAGCATTTT.

This clonotype was seen repeatedly, ten times or more. V is TRBV10-2 and J is TRBJ2-5; D gene uncertain. Germline CDR1 reads WSHSY; CDR2 reads SAAADI. V was cut by 0 bases and J by 2 bases, with 4 bases left in between. CDR3 length: 13 amino acids. CDR3 bases: TGCGCCAGCAGTGAGTCTTGGCAAGAGACCCAGTACTTC. Translation: CASSESWQETQYF.